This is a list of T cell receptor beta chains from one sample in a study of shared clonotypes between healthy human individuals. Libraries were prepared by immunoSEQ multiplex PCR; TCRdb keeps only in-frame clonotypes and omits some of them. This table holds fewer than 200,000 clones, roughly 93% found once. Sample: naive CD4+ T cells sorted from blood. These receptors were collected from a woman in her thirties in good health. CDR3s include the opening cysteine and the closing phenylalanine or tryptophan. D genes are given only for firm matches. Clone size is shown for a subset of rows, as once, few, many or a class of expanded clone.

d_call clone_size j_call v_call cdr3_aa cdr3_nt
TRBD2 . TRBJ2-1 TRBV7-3 CASSSRGSPYNEQFF TGTGCCAGCAGCTCCCGCGGGAGCCCATACAATGAGCAGTTCTTC
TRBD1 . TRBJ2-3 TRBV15 CATSRRLSDRGRTDTQYF TGTGCCACCAGCAGACGTCTAAGTGACAGGGGGCGAACAGATACGCAGTATTTT
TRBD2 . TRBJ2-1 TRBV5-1 CASMRRSSGSSNEQFF TGCGCCAGCATGCGTCGGTCTAGCGGGAGCTCGAATGAGCAGTTCTTC
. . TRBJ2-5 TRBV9 CASSVGASEVETQYF TGTGCCAGCAGCGTAGGCGCTAGCGAGGTGGAGACCCAGTACTTC
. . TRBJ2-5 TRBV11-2 CASSILSGSQETQYF TGTGCCAGCAGCATCCTAAGCGGGTCCCAAGAGACCCAGTACTTC
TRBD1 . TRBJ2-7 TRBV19 CATSRDRGYEQYF TGTGCCACGAGCCGGGACAGGGGGTACGAGCAGTACTTC
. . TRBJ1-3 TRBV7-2 CASSPQGSGNTIYF TGTGCCAGCAGCCCGCAGGGCTCTGGAAACACCATATATTTT
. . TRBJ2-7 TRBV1 CTIAPRLAGVTHEQYF TGCACCATTGCTCCCCGACTAGCGGGAGTGACCCACGAGCAGTACTTC
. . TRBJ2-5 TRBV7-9 CASSVLETQYF TGTGCCAGCAGCGTCTTAGAGACCCAGTACTTC
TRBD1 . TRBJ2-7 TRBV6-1 CASSKTGADYEQYF TGTGCCAGCAGTAAGACAGGGGCCGACTACGAGCAGTACTTC
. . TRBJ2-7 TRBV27 CASSSLVPSRYEQYF TGTGCCAGCAGTTCCTTAGTCCCTTCCCGGTACGAGCAGTACTTC
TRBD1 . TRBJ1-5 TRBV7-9 CASSWGQGADSNQPQHF TGTGCCAGCAGCTGGGGACAGGGGGCGGATAGCAATCAGCCCCAGCATTTT
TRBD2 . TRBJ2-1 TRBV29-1 CSVVREREGIEQFF TGCAGCGTCGTTAGGGAGCGGGAGGGAATTGAGCAGTTCTTC
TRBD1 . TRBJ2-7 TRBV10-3 CAISPGQGSSYEQYF TGTGCCATCAGCCCCGGACAGGGGAGCTCCTACGAGCAGTACTTC
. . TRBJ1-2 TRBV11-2 CASSLGLGRMDYGYTF TGTGCCAGCAGCTTAGGGCTGGGGAGGATGGACTATGGCTACACCTTC
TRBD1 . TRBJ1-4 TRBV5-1 CASSGGTGDQKLFF TGCGCCAGCAGCGGCGGGACAGGGGATCAAAAACTGTTTTTT
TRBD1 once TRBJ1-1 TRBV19 CASSNGQGGTEAFF TGTGCCAGTAGTAATGGACAGGGGGGGACTGAAGCTTTCTTT
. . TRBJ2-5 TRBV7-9 CASSIGRETQYF TGTGCCAGCAGCATAGGGAGGGAGACCCAGTACTTC
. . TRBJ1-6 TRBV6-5 CASQGGNSPLHF TGTGCCAGCCAAGGGGGGAATTCACCCCTCCACTTT
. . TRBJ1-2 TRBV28 CASSRGASLYGYTF TGTGCCAGCAGTCGGGGGGCCTCTCTCTATGGCTACACCTTC